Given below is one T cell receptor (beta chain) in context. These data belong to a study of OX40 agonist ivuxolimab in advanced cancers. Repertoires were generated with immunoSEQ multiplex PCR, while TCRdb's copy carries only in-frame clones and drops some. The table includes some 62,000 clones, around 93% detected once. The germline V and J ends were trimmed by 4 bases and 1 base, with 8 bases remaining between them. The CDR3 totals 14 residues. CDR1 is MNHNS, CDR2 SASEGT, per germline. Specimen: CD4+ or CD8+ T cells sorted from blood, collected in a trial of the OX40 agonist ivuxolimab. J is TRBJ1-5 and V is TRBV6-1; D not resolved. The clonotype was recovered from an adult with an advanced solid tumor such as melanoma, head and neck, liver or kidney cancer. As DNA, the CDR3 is TGTGCCAGCAGTGCGGGCCCCAGCAATCAGCCCCAGCATTTT. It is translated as CASSAGPSNQPQHF.